Following are 5 T cell receptor beta chains from one sample sequenced in a study of blood T cell repertoires in COVID-19. The data were produced by immunoSEQ multiplex PCR, yet TCRdb's version contains in-frame clones alone and is incomplete. The data hold approximately 200,000 clones, with more than 75% observed a single time. Sequenced: peripheral blood. These receptors all stem from a man in his fifties or sixties with acute or convalescent COVID-19.

The genes are TRBV5-1 and TRBJ2-7; unclear D gene. Looked up from germline, CDR1 is SGHRS and CDR2 is YFSETQ. Trimming shortened V by 3 bases and J by 0 bases, and 10 bases separated the two germline ends. The CDR3 loop spans 14 amino acids. CDR3 protein: CASSSRLSSYEQYF. CDR3 DNA: TGCGCCAGCAGCTCCAGGTTAAGCTCCTACGAGCAGTACTTC.

The V gene is TRBV7-9, the J gene TRBJ1-5; D is uncertain. The V end lost 1 base, the J end lost 7 bases, and 11 bases lay between the germline ends. The CDR3 is 14 amino acids. The germline V gene encodes CDR1 SEHNR and CDR2 FQNEAQ (reference sequence). CDR3 region: CASSLDSHAQPQHF. The DNA for the CDR3 is TGTGCCAGCAGCTTAGACTCCCACGCACAGCCCCAGCATTTT. The whole variable domain, filled in from reference TRBV7-9 and TRBJ1-5, reads DTGVSQNPRHKITKRGQNVTFRCDPISEHNRLYWYRQTLGQGPEFLTYFQNEAQLEKSRLLSDRFSAERPKGSFSTLEIQRTEQGDSAMYLCASSLDSHAQPQHFGDGTRLSIL.

The chain carries TRBV30 and TRBJ1-6; D is possibly TRBD1 (6 bases). Germline CDR1 GTSNPN, CDR2 SVGIG (reference sequence). The CDR3 extends over 14 amino acids. V dropped 4 bases and J dropped 4 bases, with 11 bases sitting between them. The CDR3 region has the DNA TGTGCCTGGAAGGGGGGGACGTATAATTCACCCCTCCACTTT. Residues: CAWKGGTYNSPLHF.

The chain carries TRBV6-1 and TRBJ1-2, with a possible D match to TRBD1 (5 bases). The V end was cut by 2 bases, the J end by 4 bases, with 23 bases between. The CDR3 has 18 amino acids. Germline CDR1 MNHNS, CDR2 SASEGT. CDR3 DNA sequence: TGTGCCAGCAGTGAAATTAGTCCAGGGCCGTTAATCTTCTATGGCTACACCTTC. Amino acids: CASSEISPGPLIFYGYTF.

The gene calls are TRBV4-1 and TRBJ1-2; tentatively, D is TRBD1 (6 bases). CDR1 MGHRA and CDR2 YSYEKL come from the germline V gene. The CDR3 runs to 17 residues. V dropped 0 bases and J dropped 7 bases, with 21 bases sitting between them. Here the CDR3 DNA reads TGCGCCAGCAGCCAAGAATTCGGGCCCAGGGGCAGGTTTGGCTACACCTTC. Its translation is CASSQEFGPRGRFGYTF.